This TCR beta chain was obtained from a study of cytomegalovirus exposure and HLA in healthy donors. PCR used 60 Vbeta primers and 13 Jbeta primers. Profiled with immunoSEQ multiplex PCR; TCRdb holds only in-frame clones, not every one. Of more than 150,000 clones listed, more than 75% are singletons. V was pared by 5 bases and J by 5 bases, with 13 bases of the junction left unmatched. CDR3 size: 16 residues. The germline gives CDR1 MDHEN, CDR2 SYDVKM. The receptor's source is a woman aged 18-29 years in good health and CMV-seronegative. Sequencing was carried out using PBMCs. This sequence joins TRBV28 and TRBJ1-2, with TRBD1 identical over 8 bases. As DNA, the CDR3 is TGTGCCAGCAGTGGGAACAGGGGGTCTCCGGATTATGGCTACACCTTC. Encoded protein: CASSGNRGSPDYGYTF.